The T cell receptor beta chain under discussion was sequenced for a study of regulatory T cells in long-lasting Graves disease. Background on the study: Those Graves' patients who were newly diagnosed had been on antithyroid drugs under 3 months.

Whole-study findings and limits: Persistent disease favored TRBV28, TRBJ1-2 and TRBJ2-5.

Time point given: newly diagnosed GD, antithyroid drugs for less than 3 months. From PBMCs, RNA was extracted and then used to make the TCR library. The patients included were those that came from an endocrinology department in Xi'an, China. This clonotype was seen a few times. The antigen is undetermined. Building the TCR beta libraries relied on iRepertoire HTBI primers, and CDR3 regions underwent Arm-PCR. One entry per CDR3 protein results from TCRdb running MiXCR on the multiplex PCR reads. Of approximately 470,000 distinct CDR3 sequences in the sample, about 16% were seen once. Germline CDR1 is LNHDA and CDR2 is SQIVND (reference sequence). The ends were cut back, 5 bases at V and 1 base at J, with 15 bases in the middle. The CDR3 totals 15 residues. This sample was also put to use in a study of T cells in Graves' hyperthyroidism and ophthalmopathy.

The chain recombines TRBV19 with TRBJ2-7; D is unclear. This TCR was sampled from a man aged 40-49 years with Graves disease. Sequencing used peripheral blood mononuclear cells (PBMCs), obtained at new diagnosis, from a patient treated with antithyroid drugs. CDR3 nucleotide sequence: TGTGCCAGTAGTCCTGGTCCGGGTTTATCCTACGAGCAGTACTTC. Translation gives CASSPGPGLSYEQYF.